This T cell receptor beta chain was sequenced for a study of a mutant IDH1 vaccine in newly diagnosed glioma. Study-wide context: Patients had eight vaccinations, in weeks 1, 3, 5, 7, 11, 15, 19 and 23. Patients received vaccination from 4-6 weeks after radiotherapy alone, or with temozolomide cycles. There were roughly 60% males and around 40% females among treated patients, whose mean age was about 40 years.

Time point noted: week 11, during vaccination. With topical imiquimod, each dose of the vaccine consisted of 300 ug of mutant IDH1 20-mer peptide. Donors harbored newly found WHO grade 3 or 4 IDH1-mutant, ATRX-lost astrocytomas. Concerning this clone: What it binds is not known.

The protocol was immunoSEQ multiplex PCR, while the TCRdb copy is restricted to in-frame clones and leaves out a portion. The sample includes fewer than 70,000 clones, 84% seen only once; the top ten take 3.6%. V dropped 7 bases and J dropped 1 base, with 11 bases sitting between them. CDR1 is SNHLY, CDR2 FYNNEI, per germline. There are 14 residues in the CDR3. The gene calls are TRBV2 and TRBJ2-1; unclear D gene. The receptor was derived from a man under 40 with glioma. The sample consisted of PBMCs, taken from a glioma patient whose treatment included an IDH1 peptide vaccine. The chain's CDR3 is CASNSELSYNEQFF. CDR3 nucleotide sequence: TGTGCCAGCAATTCGGAGCTATCCTACAATGAGCAGTTCTTC.